The 32 T cell receptor beta chains in this list originate from one sample, sequenced in a study of radiation and T cells in renal cell carcinoma. Assay: immunoSEQ multiplex PCR; the TCRdb copy retains only in-frame clones and omits some. The table has around 100,000 clones, approximately 80% seen once. Time point reported: blood 4 weeks post-SBRT, at nephrectomy. The treatment denotes: 15 Gy SBRT to primary tumor, nephrectomy 4 weeks later. The source was blood, collected from a patient whose treatment included radiotherapy and nephrectomy. These receptors came from a man between 60 and 75 years old with renal cell carcinoma.

This clone appeared many times. The chain links TRBV7-9 to TRBJ1-5; TRBD1 aligns across 7 bases. This CDR3 comprises 14 residues. V trimming: 8 bases; J trimming: 7 bases; junction bases outside the gene matches: 11. Germline V gene data show CDR1 as SEHNR and CDR2 as FQNEAQ (reference sequence). The CDR3 region has the DNA TGTGCCAGCGGTTTTGACAGGGCTGCCCAGCCCCAGCATTTT. Protein sequence: CASGFDRAAQPQHF.

CDR3 coding DNA: TGCGCCAGCAGCCAGGGACTCCGGGACCCCTCTTACGAGCAGTACTTC. Encoded protein: CASSQGLRDPSYEQYF. This chain connects TRBV4-1 to TRBJ2-7; TRBD2 is a possible D gene (6 bases). CDR3 length: 16 amino acids. Germline loops: CDR1 MGHRA, CDR2 YSYEKL. The V and J ends lost 3 bases and 4 bases respectively, with 19 bases between them.

The rearrangement joins TRBV6-5 to TRBJ2-4, with TRBD1 as a possible D gene (6 bases). The germline CDR1 and CDR2 sequences are MNHEY and SVGAGI. V was cut by 6 bases and J by 3 bases, with 15 bases left in between. This CDR3 spans 15 amino acids. CDR3 residues: CASSPTQGSKNIQYF. CDR3 coding DNA: TGTGCCAGCAGCCCGACCCAGGGGAGCAAAAACATTCAGTACTTC.

This clone was picked up one time. This sequence joins TRBV10-2 and TRBJ2-3; a weak D match, TRBD1 (6 bases). Trimming took 3 bases from V and 3 from J, leaving 7 bases between them. This CDR3 has 13 residues. The germline V gene encodes CDR1 WSHSY and CDR2 SAAADI. The CDR3: CASSEGTTDTQYF. As DNA, the CDR3 is TGCGCCAGCAGTGAAGGGACAACAGATACGCAGTATTTT.

V gene TRBV6-1 combines with J gene TRBJ1-2; D is ambiguous. V lost 4 bases and J lost 8, with 14 bases in between. This CDR3 has 13 residues. Germline CDR1 is MNHNS and CDR2 is SASEGT. The CDR3 DNA is TGTGCCAGCAGTGCCTTACAGTCGCCCGGCTACACCTTC. Translated, it gives CASSALQSPGYTF.

The genes are TRBV10-2 and TRBJ2-1; 7 bases map to TRBD2. The CDR3 consists of 18 residues. Germline V gives CDR1 WSHSY, CDR2 SAAADI. V gave up 2 bases and J gave up 0 bases; unmatched junction bases: 10. CDR3 DNA: TGCGCCAGCAGTGAGAACCGCTATAGCGGGCGCTCCTACAATGAGCAGTTCTTC. It translates to CASSENRYSGRSYNEQFF.

The chain links TRBV10-3 to TRBJ1-3; D unclear. The CDR3 extends over 15 amino acids. Trimming left V 2 bases short and J 0 bases short, with 8 bases between. Germline V gene sequence: CDR1 ENHRY, CDR2 SYGVKD. The CDR3 sequence is CAISETDPSGNTIYF. CDR3 DNA sequence: TGTGCCATCAGTGAGACCGACCCCTCTGGAAACACCATATATTTT.

The chain has TRBV30 and TRBJ2-5; 8 bases are a match to TRBD2. The trim removed 3 bases at V and 4 bases at J, leaving 10 bases unmatched. The CDR3 runs to 15 residues. In germline, CDR1 is GTSNPN, CDR2 SVGIG (reference sequence). This CDR3 reads CAWRTGGGIRETQYF. Written as DNA, the CDR3 is TGTGCCTGGAGGACGGGAGGGGGTATTCGAGAGACCCAGTACTTC.

The rearrangement uses TRBV29-1 and TRBJ2-7; D may be TRBD2 (6 bases). Germline values: CDR1 SQVTM, CDR2 ANQGSEA. This CDR3 contains 14 residues. The V end lost 7 bases, the J end lost 5 bases, and 21 bases lay between the germline ends. CDR3 nucleotide sequence: TGCAGCGCCTTAAAAGGGGCCGGAGGGGACGAGCAGTACTTC. Its protein is CSALKGAGGDEQYF.

J is TRBJ1-5 and V is TRBV28; TRBD1 matches 9 bases. The ends lost 7 bases at V and 4 bases at J; junction bases unmatched: 2. This CDR3 spans 13 amino acids. Germline CDR1 reads MDHEN; CDR2 reads SYDVKM. The CDR3 loop reads CASKQGANQPQHF. DNA for the CDR3: TGTGCCAGCAAACAGGGGGCAAATCAGCCCCAGCATTTT.

This chain connects TRBV5-1 to TRBJ2-5; no clear D gene. V was cut by 7 bases and J by 5 bases, with 24 bases left in between. This CDR3 spans 16 amino acids. Per germline, CDR1 SGHRS and CDR2 YFSETQ. The DNA for the CDR3 is TGCGCCAGCGCCGGAGAGTTAGCAGGAGTGGGGGAGACCCAGTACTTC. Protein product: CASAGELAGVGETQYF.

The chain joins TRBV11-2 to TRBJ1-2; 7 bases map to TRBD1. J lost 4 bases, V lost 5 bases, and 7 bases had no gene match. Germline assignment: CDR1 SGHAT and CDR2 FQNNGV. The CDR3 totals 14 residues. This chain's CDR3 is CASSQGYRGYGYTF. CDR3 DNA sequence: TGTGCCAGCAGCCAAGGGTACAGGGGCTATGGCTACACCTTC. Full variable domain (rest looked up from reference TRBV11-2 and TRBJ1-2): EAGVAQSPRYKIIEKRQSVAFWCNPISGHATLYWYQQILGQGPKLLIQFQNNGVVDDSQLPKDRFSAERLKGVDSTLKIQPAKLEDSAVYLCASSQGYRGYGYTFGSGTRLTVV.

V is TRBV30 and J is TRBJ2-5; weak D call: TRBD1 (5 bases). V lost 5 bases and J 5 bases, leaving 12 bases between the germline ends. The CDR3 spans 12 residues. Germline V gene data show CDR1 as GTSNPN and CDR2 as SVGIG (reference sequence). The CDR3 bases are TGTGCCTGGCAAACTTCAGGGGAGACCCAGTACTTC. Translating it yields CAWQTSGETQYF.

There are a few counts of this clone. The rearrangement joins TRBV4-1 to TRBJ2-3, with 12 bases that match TRBD2. The CDR3 runs to 17 residues. The V gene's germline CDR1 is MGHRA and CDR2 YSYEKL. Trimming removed 4 bases from V and 6 bases from J; junction bases left unmatched: 11. The CDR3 DNA reads as TGCGCCAGCAGCCGGGCGGGACTAGCGGGCTTGGGGGATACGCAGTATTTT. Residues: CASSRAGLAGLGDTQYF.

The chain couples TRBV5-1 to TRBJ1-1; TRBD1 agrees at 12 bases. The CDR3 runs 17 residues. Germline values: CDR1 SGHRS, CDR2 YFSETQ. Trimming cost V 4 bases and J 5 bases; bases outside gene matches: 12. The CDR3 is CASSTGQGARLDTEAFF. Here the CDR3 DNA reads TGCGCCAGCAGCACGGGACAGGGGGCGCGGTTGGATACTGAAGCTTTCTTT.

This chain connects TRBV5-1 to TRBJ2-3, with a tentative D call TRBD1 (6 bases). Germline V CDR1 and CDR2: SGHRS, YFSETQ. Trimming pared 1 base from V and 1 base from J, leaving 10 bases between. This CDR3 spans 15 amino acids. DNA of the CDR3: TGCGCCAGCAGCTTGAGGCCAGGGGGCACAGATACGCAGTATTTT. It yields the protein CASSLRPGGTDTQYF.

The rearrangement joins TRBV28 to TRBJ1-4, with TRBD1 matching over 7 bases. Trimming cost V 9 bases and J 3 bases; bases outside gene matches: 10. Germline CDR1 is MDHEN and CDR2 is SYDVKM. This CDR3 is 15 amino acids long. CDR3 bases: TGTGCCAGTCAGCAACAGGGGTCGCCTAATGAAAAACTGTTTTTT. Translation: CASQQQGSPNEKLFF.

The V and J genes are TRBV9 and TRBJ2-7; 9 bases match TRBD1. Trimming cost V 4 bases and J 5 bases; bases outside gene matches: 13. CDR3 length: 16 residues. The germline V gene encodes CDR1 SGDLS and CDR2 YYNGEE. CDR3 sequence: CASSPTPGQGNDEQYF. CDR3 coding DNA: TGTGCCAGCAGCCCCACCCCGGGACAGGGTAATGACGAGCAGTACTTC.

With respect to this clone: The sample contains more than one DNA sequence encoding this CDR3. The CDR3 DNA sequence: TGTGCCAGCTCACCAGGGGGCAGTTCCTATGGCTACACCTTC. Its protein is CASSPGGSSYGYTF. V gene TRBV18 combines with J gene TRBJ1-2; D possibly corresponds to TRBD1 (6 bases). The CDR3 totals 14 residues. The germline V and J ends were trimmed by 2 bases and 4 bases, with 11 bases remaining between them. Germline V gives CDR1 KGHSH, CDR2 LQKENI.

The J gene is TRBJ2-7, the V gene TRBV29-1, with 8 bases matching TRBD1. Per germline, CDR1 SQVTM and CDR2 ANQGSEA. V was pared by 3 bases and J by 7 bases, with 11 bases of the junction left unmatched. The CDR3 is 14 amino acids. The chain's CDR3 is CSVENPRGQGEQYF. CDR3 DNA: TGCAGCGTTGAGAACCCCAGGGGGCAGGGGGAGCAGTACTTC.

V is TRBV30 and J is TRBJ2-5; D not resolved. The germline V gene has CDR1 GTSNPN and CDR2 SVGIG (reference sequence). The CDR3 is 14 amino acids. The ends were cut back, 0 bases at V and 2 bases at J, with 10 bases in the middle. In DNA, the CDR3 is TGTGCCTGGAGTGTAGGGCTATCGCAAGAGACCCAGTACTTC. Protein product: CAWSVGLSQETQYF.

This clone was observed once. This chain links TRBV30 with TRBJ2-5; no definite D call. The CDR3 spans 14 residues. Looked up from germline, CDR1 is GTSNPN and CDR2 is SVGIG (reference sequence). V dropped 0 bases and J dropped 0 bases, with 8 bases sitting between them. The CDR3 DNA is TGTGCCTGGAGTGTACAGCAGGACCAAGAGACCCAGTACTTC. Protein: CAWSVQQDQETQYF.

V is TRBV19 and J is TRBJ1-1; D possibly corresponds to TRBD1 (5 bases). From germline, CDR1 is LNHDA and CDR2 SQIVND (reference sequence). The V and J ends lost 6 bases and 0 bases respectively, with 11 bases between them. The CDR3 runs to 14 residues. CDR3 loop: CASRTPGMNTEAFF. The CDR3, as DNA: TGTGCCAGTAGGACCCCAGGGATGAACACTGAAGCTTTCTTT.

J is TRBJ1-5 and V is TRBV4-2, with 12 positions matching TRBD1. The germline gives CDR1 LGHNA, CDR2 YNFKEQ. The CDR3 has 17 amino acids. V dropped 0 bases and J dropped 7; count of bases not matched to a gene: 7. CDR3 in amino acids: CASSQEKGTGGDQPQHF. In nucleotides, the CDR3 is TGTGCCAGCAGCCAAGAAAAGGGGACAGGGGGCGACCAGCCCCAGCATTTT.

V and J are TRBV15 and TRBJ2-1; 7 nucleotides agree with TRBD2. This CDR3 is 16 amino acids long. CDR1 is LNHNV, CDR2 YYDKDF, per germline (reference sequence). Trimming cost V 0 bases and J 3 bases; bases outside gene matches: 5. CDR3 in amino acids: CATSRDLSGNYNEQFF. CDR3 DNA: TGTGCCACCAGCAGAGATTTGAGCGGGAACTACAATGAGCAGTTCTTC.

The chain combines TRBV10-2 with TRBJ1-2; D perhaps matches TRBD1 (6 bases). Germline V gene data show CDR1 as WSHSY and CDR2 as SAAADI. The germline V and J ends were trimmed by 4 bases and 7 bases, with 13 bases remaining between them. The CDR3 contains 13 residues. The CDR3 spells CASSGSGASGYTF. For the CDR3, the DNA is TGCGCCAGCAGTGGGTCAGGGGCAAGTGGCTACACCTTC.

V and J are TRBV19 and TRBJ2-7; TRBD2 matches 11 bases. The V gene's germline CDR1 is LNHDA and CDR2 SQIVND (reference sequence). With 4 bases clipped from V and 2 bases from J, the junction kept 4 bases outside the gene matches. The CDR3 is 15 residues long. CDR3 coding DNA: TGTGCCAGTAGTACATTAGCGGGAGGGCCCTACGAGCAGTACTTC. It encodes CASSTLAGGPYEQYF.

The chain uses TRBV7-2 and TRBJ2-1; TRBD2 matches 8 bases. V shed 5 bases, J shed 1 base, and the junction held 4 bases outside the gene matches. This CDR3 has 15 amino acids. Germline V gene data show CDR1 as SGHTA and CDR2 as FQGNSA. CDR3 sequence: CASSPSGQSYNEQFF. CDR3 bases: TGTGCCAGCAGCCCTAGCGGGCAGTCCTACAATGAGCAGTTCTTC. Looking up the rest from reference TRBV7-2 and TRBJ2-1 gives the full variable domain: GAGVSQSPSNKVTEKGKDVELRCDPISGHTALYWYRQSLGQGLEFLIYFQGNSAPDKSGLPSDRFSAERTGGSVSTLTIQRTQQEDSAVYLCASSPSGQSYNEQFFGPGTRLTVL.

This clone was recorded a few times. This chain connects TRBV27 to TRBJ1-4; no firm D call. The CDR3 has 10 residues. The V end lost 11 bases, the J end lost 12 bases, and 13 bases lay between the germline ends. CDR1 MNHEY and CDR2 SMNVEV come from the germline V gene (reference sequence). Here the CDR3 DNA reads TGTGCCCAGACGGAAGAACAACTGTTTTTT. Translating gives CAQTEEQLFF.

CDR3 loop: CASSLDRGDKVTFF. In nucleotides, the CDR3 is TGCGCCAGCAGCTTGGACAGGGGTGATAAGGTTACGTTCTTC. V usage is TRBV5-1 and J usage is TRBJ2-1; 7 nucleotides agree with TRBD1. The CDR3 is 14 residues long. The V gene end was trimmed by 0 bases and the J gene end by 15 bases; junction bases not matched to a gene: 12. Germline CDR1 is SGHRS and CDR2 is YFSETQ.

The V gene is TRBV2, the J gene TRBJ2-3; TRBD1 aligns across 8 bases. V dropped 0 bases and J dropped 7; count of bases not matched to a gene: 9. This CDR3 spans 16 amino acids. The germline V gene has CDR1 SNHLY and CDR2 FYNNEI. In nucleotides, the CDR3 is TGTGCCAGCAGTGAAGCGCGGCAGGGGGCGAGTAATACGCAGTATTTT. This gives the protein CASSEARQGASNTQYF.

V and J are TRBV19 and TRBJ2-1, with TRBD2 as a possible D gene (5 bases). Germline V CDR1 and CDR2: LNHDA, SQIVND (reference sequence). The length of the CDR3 is 15 residues. V lost 2 bases, J lost 2 bases, and 10 bases lay in between. The CDR3 region has the DNA TGTGCCAGTAGTATAAAAGCGGCGACCTACAATGAGCAGTTCTTC. The encoded protein is CASSIKAATYNEQFF.